The rows below give T cell receptor beta chains drawn from one sample of a study of early T cells in non-severe SARS-CoV-2 infection. Using its own MiXCR run on the 5' RACE reads, TCRdb lists one record per CDR3 protein. The sample has some 77,000 distinct CDR3 sequences, around 17% seen once. Sequencing was done on a sample of whole blood. These receptors were collected from an adult who was a healthcare worker with PCR-confirmed SARS-CoV-2 infection or an uninfected control (not recorded which). Each CDR3 is given with its conserved first and last residue. D genes are given only for firm matches. Clone sizes are given selectively: once, few, many, or a class where the clone is expanded.

j_call	v_call	d_call	clone_size	cdr3_nt	cdr3_aa
TRBJ2-7	TRBV7-9	.	.	TGTGCCAGCACAGGGTTCCACGAGCAGTACTTC	CASTGFHEQYF
TRBJ2-3	TRBV30	TRBD1	few	TGTGCCTGGAGGATCTGGACAGGGCCCACAGATACGCAGTATTTT	CAWRIWTGPTDTQYF
TRBJ2-2	TRBV29-1	TRBD2	many	TGCAGCGCCGGGACCCTAGCGGGAGGGCCCGGGGAGCTGTTTTTT	CSAGTLAGGPGELFF
TRBJ2-3	TRBV27	.	few	TGTGCCAGCAGCCCTCTCGGGAGCGGCACAGATACGCAGTATTTT	CASSPLGSGTDTQYF
TRBJ1-5	TRBV6-6	TRBD1	many	TGTGCCAGCAGTTACCAACGGGACAGCGTAAGCAATCAGCCCCAGCATTTT	CASSYQRDSVSNQPQHF
TRBJ1-1	TRBV6-5	.	.	TGTGCCAGCAGTTACGGAACTGAAGCTTTCTTT	CASSYGTEAFF
TRBJ1-6	TRBV7-8	.	few	TGTGCCAGCAGCCATGACAGGAATAATTCACCCCTCCACTTT	CASSHDRNNSPLHF
TRBJ2-7	TRBV29-1	.	few	TGCAGCGTTGGAGAGCCGGGACGTTCCTACGAGCAGTACTTC	CSVGEPGRSYEQYF
TRBJ1-5	TRBV2	.	.	TGTGCCAGCAGCCAAATGGACCCCTCGACGGGTCAGCCCCAGCATTTT	CASSQMDPSTGQPQHF
TRBJ2-1	TRBV9	.	few	TGTGCCAGCAGTAATAGCGGAAGCTCCTACAATGAGCAGTTCTTC	CASSNSGSSYNEQFF
TRBJ1-1	TRBV9	TRBD1	few	TGTGCCAGCACCACAGGGGTCGCGAACACTGAAGCTTTCTTT	CASTTGVANTEAFF
TRBJ1-5	TRBV12-3/TRBV12-4	.	few	TGTGCCAGCAGACGACAGGTCAGCAATCAGCCCCAGCATTTT	CASRRQVSNQPQHF
TRBJ2-1	TRBV7-8	TRBD2	few	TGTGCCAGCAGCTTAGTTGCGGGAGCCTCCTACAATGAGCAGTTCTTC	CASSLVAGASYNEQFF
TRBJ2-7	TRBV10-3	TRBD2	.	TGTGCCATCAGCGAAGAGACTAGCGGCTCCTACGAGCAGTACTTC	CAISEETSGSYEQYF
TRBJ1-2	TRBV7-9	.	.	TGTGCCAGCAGCTTAGTCGGGGCCTATGGCTACACCTTC	CASSLVGAYGYTF
TRBJ1-1	TRBV6-1	.	.	TGTGCCAGCAGTAAGTACTCCACTGAAGCTTTCTTT	CASSKYSTEAFF
TRBJ2-7	TRBV7-2	TRBD2	.	TGTGCCAGCAGCTTAGTAGGGACTAGCGGGGGGGCTCGGGACGAGCAGTACTTC	CASSLVGTSGGARDEQYF
TRBJ2-1	TRBV30	.	.	TGTGTCTGGAGTGTACAGGAACTCTACAATGAGCAGTTCTTC	CVWSVQELYNEQFF
TRBJ2-1	TRBV3-1	TRBD2	.	TGTGCCAGCAGCCCCTATTCTAGCGGGAGTAGGAATGAGCAGTTCTTC	CASSPYSSGSRNEQFF
TRBJ2-7	TRBV19	TRBD2	.	TGTGCCAGTAGTAGGGGGACTAGCAGTGTCTTCCACGAGCAGTACTTC	CASSRGTSSVFHEQYF
TRBJ1-1	TRBV14	TRBD1	.	TGTGCCAGCAGCCGGCACTGGACAGGACAGTACACTGAAGCTTTCTTT	CASSRHWTGQYTEAFF
TRBJ2-5	TRBV7-8	TRBD2	.	TGTGCCAGCAGCAGAGGAAGGTGGCGGGAGGGCCCGGAGACCCAGTACTTC	CASSRGRWREGPETQYF
TRBJ2-2	TRBV4-1	.	.	TGCGCCAGCAGCCAAGATGGAGTGACGAACACCGGGGAGCTGTTTTTT	CASSQDGVTNTGELFF